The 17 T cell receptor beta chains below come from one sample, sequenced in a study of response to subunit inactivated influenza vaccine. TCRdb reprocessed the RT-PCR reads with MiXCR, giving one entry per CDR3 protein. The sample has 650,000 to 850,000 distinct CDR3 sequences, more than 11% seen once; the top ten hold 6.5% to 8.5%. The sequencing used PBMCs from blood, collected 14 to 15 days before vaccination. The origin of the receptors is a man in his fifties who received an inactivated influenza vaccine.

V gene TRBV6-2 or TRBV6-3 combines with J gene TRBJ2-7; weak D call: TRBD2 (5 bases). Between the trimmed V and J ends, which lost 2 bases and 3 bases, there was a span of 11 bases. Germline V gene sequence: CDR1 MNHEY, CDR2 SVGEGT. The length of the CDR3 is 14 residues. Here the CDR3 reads CASSYGAESYEQYF. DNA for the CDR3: TGTGCCAGCAGTTACGGAGCGGAAAGCTACGAGCAGTACTTC.

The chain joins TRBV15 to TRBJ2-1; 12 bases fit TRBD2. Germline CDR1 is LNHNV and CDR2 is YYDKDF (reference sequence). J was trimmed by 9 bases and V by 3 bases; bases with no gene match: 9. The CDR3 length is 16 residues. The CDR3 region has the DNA TGTGCCACCAGCAGTCCTAGCGGGGGGGGGAAGGGTGAGCAGTTCTTC. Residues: CATSSPSGGGKGEQFF.

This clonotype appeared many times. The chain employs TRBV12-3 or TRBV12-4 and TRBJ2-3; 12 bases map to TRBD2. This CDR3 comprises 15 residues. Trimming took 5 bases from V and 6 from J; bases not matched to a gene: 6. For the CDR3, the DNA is TGTGCCAGCAGTCGACTAGCGGGGGCATTGGATACGCAGTATTTT. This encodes CASSRLAGALDTQYF.

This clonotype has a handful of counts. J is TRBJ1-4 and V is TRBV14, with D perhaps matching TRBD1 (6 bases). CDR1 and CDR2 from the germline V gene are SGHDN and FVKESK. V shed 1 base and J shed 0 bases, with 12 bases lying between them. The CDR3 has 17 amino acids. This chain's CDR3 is CASSQGTGLATNEKLFF. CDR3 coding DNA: TGTGCCAGCAGCCAAGGAACAGGGTTAGCAACTAATGAAAAACTGTTTTTT.

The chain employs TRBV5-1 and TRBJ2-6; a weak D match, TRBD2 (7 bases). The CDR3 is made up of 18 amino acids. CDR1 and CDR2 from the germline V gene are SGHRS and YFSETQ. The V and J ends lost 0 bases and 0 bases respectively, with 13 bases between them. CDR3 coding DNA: TGCGCCAGCAGCTTGGCCGGGGGGCCAAACTCTGGGGCCAACGTCCTGACTTTC. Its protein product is CASSLAGGPNSGANVLTF.

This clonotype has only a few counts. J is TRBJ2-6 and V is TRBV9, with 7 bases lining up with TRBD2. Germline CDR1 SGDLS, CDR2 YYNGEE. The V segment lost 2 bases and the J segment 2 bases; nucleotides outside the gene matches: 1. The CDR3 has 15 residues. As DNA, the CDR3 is TGTGCCAGCAGCGTGGGGAGGGCTGGGGCCAACGTCCTGACTTTC. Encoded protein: CASSVGRAGANVLTF.

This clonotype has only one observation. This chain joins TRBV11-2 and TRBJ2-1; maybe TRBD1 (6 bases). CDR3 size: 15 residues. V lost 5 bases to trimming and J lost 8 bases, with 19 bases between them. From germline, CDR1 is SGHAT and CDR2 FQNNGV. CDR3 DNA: TGTGCCAGCAGCCTGGGGGCCGGGCCCGCTCATGAGCAGTTCTTC. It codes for CASSLGAGPAHEQFF.

This CDR3 reads CASSILGQGNQPQHF. The CDR3 region has the DNA TGTGCCAGTAGTATCCTAGGACAGGGGAATCAGCCCCAGCATTTT. The chain couples TRBV19 to TRBJ1-5, with 9 bases aligning to TRBD1. Germline assignment: CDR1 LNHDA and CDR2 SQIVND (reference sequence). Trimming cost V 3 bases and J 4 bases; bases outside gene matches: 4. The CDR3 sequence is 15 residues long.

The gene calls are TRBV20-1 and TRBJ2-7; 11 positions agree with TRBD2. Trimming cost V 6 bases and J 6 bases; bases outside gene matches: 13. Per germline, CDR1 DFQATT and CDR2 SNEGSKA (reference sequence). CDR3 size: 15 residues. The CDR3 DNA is TGCAGTGCAAACCCAGGACTAGCGGGTCCGGGCGAGCAGTACTTC. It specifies CSANPGLAGPGEQYF.

The CDR3: CARSKIDRPHEQYF. The CDR3 nucleotides are TGTGCCAGAAGTAAGATAGATCGCCCCCACGAGCAGTACTTC. V gene TRBV2 combines with J gene TRBJ2-7; D not resolved. The V gene's germline CDR1 is SNHLY and CDR2 FYNNEI. V was shortened by 9 bases and J by 5 bases, with 20 bases between the two germline ends. The CDR3 consists of 14 residues.

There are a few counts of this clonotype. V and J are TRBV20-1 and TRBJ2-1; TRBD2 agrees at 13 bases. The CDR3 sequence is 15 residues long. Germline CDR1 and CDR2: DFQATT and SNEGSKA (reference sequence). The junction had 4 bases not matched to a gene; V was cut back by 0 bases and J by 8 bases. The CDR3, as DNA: TGCAGTGCTAGAGATTTGACTAGCGGGAGGTATGAGCAGTTCTTC. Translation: CSARDLTSGRYEQFF.

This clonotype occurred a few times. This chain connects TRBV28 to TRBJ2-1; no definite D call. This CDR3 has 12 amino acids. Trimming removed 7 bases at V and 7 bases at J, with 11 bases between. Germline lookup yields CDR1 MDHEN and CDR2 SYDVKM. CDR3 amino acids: CASNWGGNEQFF. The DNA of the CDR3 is TGTGCCAGCAACTGGGGTGGGAATGAGCAGTTCTTC.

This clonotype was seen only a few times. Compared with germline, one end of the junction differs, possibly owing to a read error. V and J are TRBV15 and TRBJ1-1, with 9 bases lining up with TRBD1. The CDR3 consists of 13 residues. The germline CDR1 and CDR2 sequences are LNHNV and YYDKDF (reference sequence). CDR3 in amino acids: CATSSFEGLDRGF. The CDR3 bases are TGTGCCACCAGCTCCTTCGAAGGTCTGGACAGGGGATTT. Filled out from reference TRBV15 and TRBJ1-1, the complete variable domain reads DAMVIQNPRYQVTQFGKPVTLSCSQTLNHNVMYWYQQKSSQAPKLLFHYYDKDFNNEADTPDNFQSRRPNTSFCFLDIRSPGLGDTAMYLCATSSFEGLDRGFGQGTRLTVV.

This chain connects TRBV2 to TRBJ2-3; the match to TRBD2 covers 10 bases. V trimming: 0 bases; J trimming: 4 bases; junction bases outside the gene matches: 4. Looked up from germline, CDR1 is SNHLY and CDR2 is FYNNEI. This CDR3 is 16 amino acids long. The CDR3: CASSEALLAGADTQYF. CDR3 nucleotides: TGTGCCAGCAGTGAAGCTTTGCTAGCGGGGGCAGATACGCAGTATTTT. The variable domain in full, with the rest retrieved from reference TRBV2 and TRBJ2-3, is EPEVTQTPSHQVTQMGQEVILRCVPISNHLYFYWYRQILGQKVEFLVSFYNNEISEKSEIFDDQFSVERPDGSNFTLKIRSTKLEDSAMYFCASSEALLAGADTQYFGPGTRLTVL.

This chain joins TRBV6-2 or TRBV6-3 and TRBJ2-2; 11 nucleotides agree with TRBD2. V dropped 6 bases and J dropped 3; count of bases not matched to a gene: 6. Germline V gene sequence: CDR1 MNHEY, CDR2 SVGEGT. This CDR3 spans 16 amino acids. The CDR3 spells CASRLAGVTYTGELFF. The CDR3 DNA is TGTGCCAGCAGACTAGCGGGGGTGACGTACACCGGGGAGCTGTTTTTT.

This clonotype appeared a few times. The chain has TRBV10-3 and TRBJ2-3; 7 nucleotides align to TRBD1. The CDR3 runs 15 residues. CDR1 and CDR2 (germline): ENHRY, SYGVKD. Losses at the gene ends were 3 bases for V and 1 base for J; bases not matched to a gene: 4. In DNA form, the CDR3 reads TGTGCCATCAGTGAAATCGGACAGGGCACAGATACGCAGTATTTT. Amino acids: CAISEIGQGTDTQYF.

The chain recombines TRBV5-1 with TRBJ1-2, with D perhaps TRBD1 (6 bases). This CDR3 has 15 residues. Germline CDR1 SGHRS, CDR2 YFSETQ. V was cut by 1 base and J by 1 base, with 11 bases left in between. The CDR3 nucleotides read TGCGCCAGCAGCTTGCGGACAGATTTTAACTATGGCTACACCTTC. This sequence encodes CASSLRTDFNYGYTF.